One sample yielded the 8 T cell receptor beta chains listed below, sequenced in a study of T cells after yellow fever vaccination. TCRdb independently ran MiXCR on the 5' RACE reads; one entry per CDR3 protein. Here the sample spans under 400,000 distinct CDR3 sequences, roughly an eighth being singletons. The source was CD4+ T cells sorted from PBMCs, collected 15 days after the yellow fever booster vaccination. These receptors were taken from a man aged 18 to 35 who received the YFV17D yellow fever vaccine.

The CDR3 protein is CASKPSTDTQYF. CDR3 sequence (DNA): TGTGCCAGCAAACCTAGCACAGATACGCAGTATTTT. This chain uses TRBV6-1 with TRBJ2-3; D not certain. The ends were cut back, 7 bases at V and 0 bases at J, with 5 bases in the middle. This CDR3 comprises 12 residues. Germline V lookup: CDR1 MNHNS, CDR2 SASEGT.

The rearrangement links TRBV9 to TRBJ2-5, with D uncertain. The CDR3 is 13 residues long. Trimming removed 3 bases from V and 5 bases from J, with 11 bases in between. Germline V gene lookup returns CDR1 SGDLS and CDR2 YYNGEE. The CDR3 bases are TGTGCCAGCAGCGGAAGCCATCCCGAGACCCAGTACTTC. It is translated as CASSGSHPETQYF.

This clonotype has at least ten counts. The chain has TRBV4-1 and TRBJ1-6; tentatively, D is TRBD1 (6 bases). V was clipped by 0 bases and J by 6 bases, with 30 bases between them. The CDR3 is 22 residues long. Germline V gives CDR1 MGHRA, CDR2 YSYEKL. CDR3 coding DNA: TGCGCCAGCAGCCAAGAAGGGAGTTGGCAGGGGAGATCTAATGAAATTAATTCACCCCTCCACTTT. The encoded protein is CASSQEGSWQGRSNEINSPLHF.

The chain joins TRBV4-2 to TRBJ2-2; 7 positions agree with TRBD1. J lost 5 bases, V lost 2 bases, and 5 bases had no gene match. Germline V CDR1 and CDR2: LGHNA, YNFKEQ. This CDR3 comprises 15 residues. CDR3: CASSQHRGGTGELFF. The CDR3 coding sequence is TGTGCCAGCAGCCAACACAGGGGCGGGACCGGGGAGCTGTTTTTT.

This clonotype was detected a few times. The V and J genes are TRBV11-2 and TRBJ1-5; possibly TRBD1 for D (5 bases). This CDR3 has 15 residues. The V gene lost 2 bases and the J gene lost 4 bases, with 12 bases spanning the gap. CDR1 and CDR2 from the germline V gene are SGHAT and FQNNGV. DNA for the CDR3: TGTGCCAGCAGCTTAACCCCGGCAGGGAATCAGCCCCAGCATTTT. It encodes CASSLTPAGNQPQHF.

This clonotype came up many times. This chain links TRBV7-2 with TRBJ2-4, with 8 positions matching TRBD2. Trimming at V came to 1 base and at J to 0 bases, leaving 2 bases not matched to a gene. The CDR3 loop spans 16 amino acids. Germline V gene data show CDR1 as SGHTA and CDR2 as FQGNSA. The CDR3 nucleotides are TGTGCCAGCAGCTTAGTCGGACTAGCAGCCAAAAACATTCAGTACTTC. Amino acids: CASSLVGLAAKNIQYF.

The genes are TRBV7-2 and TRBJ1-2; no clear D gene. The CDR3 contains 14 residues. The ends were cut back, 0 bases at V and 5 bases at J, with 10 bases in the middle. CDR1 SGHTA and CDR2 FQGNSA come from the germline V gene. CDR3 DNA sequence: TGTGCCAGCAGCTTAGCAGGCGGCCCTTATGGCTACACCTTC. Its translation is CASSLAGGPYGYTF.

This clonotype was seen a handful of times. CDR3 bases: TGTGCCAGCAGTACAGCTCGAGCTGGAAACACCATATATTTT. Its translation is CASSTARAGNTIYF. V gene TRBV2 combines with J gene TRBJ1-3, with no clear D. Per the germline V gene, CDR1 is SNHLY and CDR2 is FYNNEI. This CDR3 is 14 amino acids long. Between the trimmed V and J ends, which lost 5 bases and 2 bases, there was a span of 10 bases.